The clone carrying this T cell receptor (beta chain) was found a few times. Its antigen is undetermined. This sample was included in a study of beta chain features in type 1 diabetes. On the study more broadly: Sorted cells numbering 107,917,701 were examined across all samples. The study, taken as a whole, reports: More deletions and fewer insertions at VDJ junctions were seen in type 1 diabetes patients.

Every bit of the isolated RNA underwent reverse transcription, so sequencing read expressed TCRB transcripts. Measured with immunoSEQ multiplex PCR; TCRdb has only the in-frame clones, and not every one. The table has 150,000 or so clones, just over 9% seen once; the top ten hold over 2%. Markers CD45RO/CCR7/CD25/CD127/CD95/CD27 served to sort CD4+ naive, central memory, regulatory and stem cell-like memory cells. The source is a woman aged 18 to 35 in good health. The sequenced sample was central memory CD4+ T cells from blood.

This CDR3 is CASSPLGGVREDTQYF. The CDR3, as DNA: TGTGCCAGCAGCCCCCTAGGCGGGGTGAGAGAAGATACGCAGTATTTT. J is TRBJ2-3 and V is TRBV9; D may be TRBD2 (6 bases). Germline CDR1 is SGDLS and CDR2 is YYNGEE. Trimming shortened V by 4 bases and J by 5 bases, and 20 bases separated the two germline ends. The CDR3 is made up of 16 amino acids.